The 9 T cell receptor beta chains reported below all come from one sample, sequenced in a study of CD8+CD57+ T cells in acquired aplastic anemia. Profiles of TCR beta VDJ and CDR3 were generated from a genomic DNA template. Using its own MiXCR run on the reads, TCRdb lists one record per CDR3 protein. This sample has more than 150,000 distinct CDR3 sequences; under 55% occur once, and the top ten carry 2.5% to 3.5%. The sample consisted of sorted CD4+, CD8+, or CD8+CD57+ T cells (not recorded which) from PBMCs. These receptors all stem from a human donor in good health.

For the CDR3, the DNA is TGCAGTGCCCGGACTGGGACAGGTACAGATACGCAGTATTTT. Its protein is CSARTGTGTDTQYF. This rearrangement joins TRBV20-1 to TRBJ2-3, with TRBD1 identical over 8 bases. The CDR3 has 14 amino acids. V was pared by 6 bases and J by 3 bases, with 8 bases of the junction left unmatched. The germline gives CDR1 DFQATT, CDR2 SNEGSKA (reference sequence).

This clonotype was counted a few times. The J gene is TRBJ1-3, the V gene TRBV2; D unresolved. The germline V gene has CDR1 SNHLY and CDR2 FYNNEI. The CDR3 extends over 13 amino acids. The V gene lost 4 bases and the J gene lost 6 bases, with 10 bases spanning the gap. The DNA of the CDR3 is TGTGCCAGCAGTGTAGATAGCGTAAACACCATATATTTT. Encoded protein: CASSVDSVNTIYF.

The gene calls are TRBV7-9 and TRBJ2-3; 8 positions agree with TRBD1. Per the germline V gene, CDR1 is SEHNR and CDR2 is FQNEAQ (reference sequence). The V segment lost 5 bases and the J segment 11 bases; nucleotides outside the gene matches: 6. CDR3 length: 12 residues. CDR3 sequence reads: CASSVGQGGQYF. The CDR3 DNA reads TGTGCCAGCAGCGTAGGACAGGGAGGGCAGTATTTT.

The rearrangement joins TRBV6-1 to TRBJ1-5, with D unclear. V lost 4 bases to trimming and J lost 7 bases, with 11 bases between them. Germline V gene data show CDR1 as MNHNS and CDR2 as SASEGT. The CDR3 runs to 13 residues. The CDR3 DNA reads TGTGCCAGCAGTGGTTTCAAAGGGCAGCCCCAGCATTTT. Amino acid sequence: CASSGFKGQPQHF.

This clonotype was seen at least ten times. The chain couples TRBV7-9 to TRBJ1-5; D is unclear. This CDR3 spans 12 amino acids. V was pared by 3 bases and J by 2 bases, with 2 bases between. CDR1 is SEHNR, CDR2 FQNEAQ, per germline (reference sequence). The CDR3 nucleotides are TGTGCCAGCAGCTTTGGCAATCAGCCCCAGCATTTT. Translating gives CASSFGNQPQHF. The complete variable domain, with remaining parts taken from reference TRBV7-9 and TRBJ1-5, reads DTGVSQNPRHKITKRGQNVTFRCDPISEHNRLYWYRQTLGQGPEFLTYFQNEAQLEKSRLLSDRFSAERPKGSFSTLEIQRTEQGDSAMYLCASSFGNQPQHFGDGTRLSIL.

The J gene is TRBJ2-3, the V gene TRBV5-1; maybe TRBD1 (5 bases). V was clipped by 4 bases and J by 2 bases, with 14 bases between them. This CDR3 contains 15 residues. CDR1 SGHRS and CDR2 YFSETQ come from the germline V gene. CDR3 in DNA: TGCGCCAGCAGCCCTGTCAGGGTCCTCACAGATACGCAGTATTTT. This gives the protein CASSPVRVLTDTQYF.

This clonotype came up many times. The V and J genes are TRBV20-1 and TRBJ1-5, with D maybe TRBD1 (6 bases). The CDR3 spans 18 residues. Germline loops: CDR1 DFQATT, CDR2 SNEGSKA (reference sequence). Trimming pared 7 bases from V and 0 bases from J, leaving 25 bases between. The CDR3 reads CSVPRRSQTGHSNQPQHF. The DNA of the CDR3 is TGCAGTGTCCCCCGAAGGTCCCAAACAGGGCATAGCAATCAGCCCCAGCATTTT.

This clonotype was observed at least ten times. The chain links TRBV20-1 to TRBJ2-2, with D hard to call. V was clipped by 3 bases and J by 3 bases, with 5 bases between them. Germline V lookup: CDR1 DFQATT, CDR2 SNEGSKA (reference sequence). The CDR3 sequence is 12 residues long. The DNA of the CDR3 is TGCAGTGCTAGGAGCCACACCGGGGAGCTGTTTTTT. Amino acid sequence: CSARSHTGELFF.

A word on this clonotype: This may stem from a read error, because a much larger clone lies one nucleotide away. The CDR3 DNA reads as TGTACCAGCAGCTTAGGAGACAGGGGTAATAGAGAGACCCAGTACTTC. Translated: CTSSLGDRGNRETQYF. The genes are TRBV11-2 and TRBJ2-5; 8 bases are a match to TRBD1. From germline, CDR1 is SGHAT and CDR2 FQNNGV. This CDR3 is 16 amino acids long.